The T cell receptor beta chain described here comes from a study of blood T cells in healthy people across ages (dated by TCRdb to 2013 to 2016). Background for the entire study: In model experiments, roughly one uniquely barcoded TCR beta cDNA molecule per two T cells was captured by template switching. For two donors (one aged 18 to 29 and one aged 80 or older), the study analyzed two additional independent replicas of 1 million unique cDNA reads from the same blood draw. To avoid experimental bias, donors of different ages were randomly spread across the sequencing lanes. The study measured age-related changes in TCR beta repertoire diversity using deep sequencing normalized with unique cDNA molecular identifiers. Four age groups were formed from the donors: young (average approximately 16 years), middle-aged (roughly 38), aged (approximately 60) and long-lived (more than 75). Results the study describes overall, beyond this receptor: The CMV infection status of donors was not known, potentially confounding age-related changes in expanded clonotypes. Total diversity estimates from one million sequenced T cells were considered lower bounds and underestimates. Because profiling used bulk unsorted PBMCs, naive and antigen-experienced compartments could not be compared conclusively. The percentage of naive T cells measured by flow cytometry correlated strongly with observed TCR beta diversity. Compared with the aged group, the long-lived group had more naive CD4+ T cells, fewer expanded clones and increased TCR diversity, suggesting age selection. As age increased, observed TCR beta diversity per million T cells dropped in a roughly linear way, and a significant reduction was already evident by age approximately 40.

CDR3 length: 12 amino acids, cysteine to phenylalanine. The retained sequence is limited to the CDR3, 36 bases, with the frame set at the first base. The junction carries 9 bases between V and J, which are trimmed by 3 bases and 9 bases respectively. The germline V gene specifies ENHRY as CDR1 and SYGVKD as CDR2. The library was prepared using 5' RACE. This sample was sequenced with an Illumina HiSeq 2500. A second PCR of roughly 7 to 11 cycles was performed with a sample-barcoded 5' primer and a J-beta primer mix. A unique molecular identifier was introduced onto each TCR beta cDNA molecule by a template-switch 5' adaptor carrying 12 random nucleotides. Each sample yielded at least 3 million CDR3-containing paired-end reads. All of the RNA was converted into first-strand cDNA using the Mint cDNA synthesis kit, with a TRBC-specific oligonucleotide serving as the primer. After uracil-DNA glycosylase treatment, a first 18-cycle PCR used universal primers M1SS and BC2_uni_R on all cDNA. The original methods were these. For normalization, 1 million high-quality reads were randomly selected from each sample, with every read carrying a distinct molecular identifier. Reads sharing molecular identifiers were discarded rather than binned into consensus sequences. MiTCR, run with a Q25 quality threshold and the strictest error-elimination algorithm, handled CDR3 identification, clonotype clustering and error correction. Lower-bound total TCR beta diversity was estimated with a nonparametric unseen species model using Euler transformation. In TCRdb, the public reads were trimmed at Q25 with fastp and aligned with MiXCR, with productive beta chains retained. One record per CDR3 amino acid sequence lists the most common genes and DNA. The V and J calls were not made by the authors but by TCRdb's processing. The sample profile shows around 800,000 distinct CDR3 sequences; roughly 50% of them were found once. The ten most abundant clones make up under 50% of the sample.

Donors were a few dozen systemically healthy Caucasian individuals from Russia aged roughly 6 to 90 years. Around 10 milliliters of peripheral blood were collected from each donor into EDTA-treated Vacutainer tubes. Ficoll-Paque density-gradient centrifugation was used to isolate PBMCs, with at least 6 million per sample. Trizol reagent was used to extract total RNA from the PBMCs, yielding at least 6 micrograms per sample. For every donor, an aliquot of PBMCs went through flow cytometry to measure the percentages of naive CD45RAhigh/CD27high T cells. There are many counts of this clonotype. The antigen it recognizes is unknown. Base qualities were left out, and no much larger clone turns up one base away.

In this chain, TRBV10-3 is recombined with TRBJ2-1, with the D segment identity uncertain. The clonotype was recovered from a man at least 80 years old in good health. Sequenced material: blood. CDR3 loop: CAISDTVGEQFF. In nucleotide form, the sequence is TGTGCCATCAGTGATACTGTTGGTGAGCAGTTCTTC.